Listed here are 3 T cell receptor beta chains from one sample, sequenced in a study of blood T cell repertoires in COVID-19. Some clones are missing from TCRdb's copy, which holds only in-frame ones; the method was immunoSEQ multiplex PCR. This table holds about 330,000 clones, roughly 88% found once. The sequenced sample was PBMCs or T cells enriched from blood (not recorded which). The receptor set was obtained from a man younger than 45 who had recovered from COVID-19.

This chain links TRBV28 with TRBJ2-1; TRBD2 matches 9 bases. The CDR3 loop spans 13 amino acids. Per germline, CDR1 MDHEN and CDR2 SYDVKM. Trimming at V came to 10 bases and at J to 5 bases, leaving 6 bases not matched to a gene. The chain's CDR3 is CAIRRGGNNEQFF. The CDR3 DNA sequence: TGTGCCATCAGGCGGGGGGGCAACAATGAGCAGTTCTTC.

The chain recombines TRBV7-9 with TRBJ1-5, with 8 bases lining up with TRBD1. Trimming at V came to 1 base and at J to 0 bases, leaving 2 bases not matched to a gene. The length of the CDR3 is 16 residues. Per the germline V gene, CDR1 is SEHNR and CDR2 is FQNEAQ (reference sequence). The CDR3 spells CASSLGGQVSNQPQHF. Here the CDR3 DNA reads TGTGCCAGCAGCTTAGGGGGACAGGTTAGCAATCAGCCCCAGCATTTT.

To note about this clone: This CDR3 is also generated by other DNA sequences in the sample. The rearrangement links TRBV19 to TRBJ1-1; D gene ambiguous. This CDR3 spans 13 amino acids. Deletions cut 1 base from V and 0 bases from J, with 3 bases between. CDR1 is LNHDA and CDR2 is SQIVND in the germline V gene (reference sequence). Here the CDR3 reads CASSIGVNTEAFF. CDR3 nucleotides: TGTGCCAGTAGTATAGGAGTGAACACTGAAGCTTTCTTT. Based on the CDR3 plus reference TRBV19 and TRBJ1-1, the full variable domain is DGGITQSPKYLFRKEGQNVTLSCEQNLNHDAMYWYRQDPGQGLRLIYYSQIVNDFQKGDIAEGYSVSREKKESFPLTVTSAQKNPTAFYLCASSIGVNTEAFFGQGTRLTVV.